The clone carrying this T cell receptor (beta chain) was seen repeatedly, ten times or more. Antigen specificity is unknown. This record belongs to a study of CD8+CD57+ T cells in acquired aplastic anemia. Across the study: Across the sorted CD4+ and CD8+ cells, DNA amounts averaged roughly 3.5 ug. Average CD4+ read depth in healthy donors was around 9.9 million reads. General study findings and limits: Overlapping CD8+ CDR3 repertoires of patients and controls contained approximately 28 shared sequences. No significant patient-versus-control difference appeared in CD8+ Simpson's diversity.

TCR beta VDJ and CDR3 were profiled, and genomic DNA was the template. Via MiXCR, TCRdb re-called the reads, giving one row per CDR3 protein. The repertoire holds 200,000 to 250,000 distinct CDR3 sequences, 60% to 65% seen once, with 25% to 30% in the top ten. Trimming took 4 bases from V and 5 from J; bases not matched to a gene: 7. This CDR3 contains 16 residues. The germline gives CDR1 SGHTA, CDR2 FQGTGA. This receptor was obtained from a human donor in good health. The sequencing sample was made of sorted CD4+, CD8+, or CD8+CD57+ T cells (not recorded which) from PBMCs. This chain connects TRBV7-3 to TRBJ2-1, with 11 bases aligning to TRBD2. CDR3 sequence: CASSSTLAGGNNEQFF. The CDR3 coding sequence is TGTGCCAGCAGCTCGACCCTAGCGGGGGGTAACAATGAGCAGTTCTTC.